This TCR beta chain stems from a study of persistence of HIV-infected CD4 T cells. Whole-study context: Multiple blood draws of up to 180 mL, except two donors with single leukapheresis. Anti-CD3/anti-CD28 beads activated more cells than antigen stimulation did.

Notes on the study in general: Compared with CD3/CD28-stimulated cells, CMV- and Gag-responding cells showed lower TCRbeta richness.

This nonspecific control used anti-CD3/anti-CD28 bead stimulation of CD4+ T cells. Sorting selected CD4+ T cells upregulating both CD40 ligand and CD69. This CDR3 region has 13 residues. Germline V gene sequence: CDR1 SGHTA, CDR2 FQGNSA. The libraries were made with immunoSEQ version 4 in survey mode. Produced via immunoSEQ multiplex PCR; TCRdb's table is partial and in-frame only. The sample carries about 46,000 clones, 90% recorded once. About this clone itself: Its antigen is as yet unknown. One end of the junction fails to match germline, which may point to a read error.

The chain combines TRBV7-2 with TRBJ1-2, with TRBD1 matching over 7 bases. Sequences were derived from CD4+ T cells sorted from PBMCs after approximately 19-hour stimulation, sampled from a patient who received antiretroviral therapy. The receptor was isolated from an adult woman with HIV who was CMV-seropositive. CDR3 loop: CASSGETGRVASF. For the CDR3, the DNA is TGTGCCAGCAGCGGTGAGACAGGGAGGGTTGCATCCTTC.